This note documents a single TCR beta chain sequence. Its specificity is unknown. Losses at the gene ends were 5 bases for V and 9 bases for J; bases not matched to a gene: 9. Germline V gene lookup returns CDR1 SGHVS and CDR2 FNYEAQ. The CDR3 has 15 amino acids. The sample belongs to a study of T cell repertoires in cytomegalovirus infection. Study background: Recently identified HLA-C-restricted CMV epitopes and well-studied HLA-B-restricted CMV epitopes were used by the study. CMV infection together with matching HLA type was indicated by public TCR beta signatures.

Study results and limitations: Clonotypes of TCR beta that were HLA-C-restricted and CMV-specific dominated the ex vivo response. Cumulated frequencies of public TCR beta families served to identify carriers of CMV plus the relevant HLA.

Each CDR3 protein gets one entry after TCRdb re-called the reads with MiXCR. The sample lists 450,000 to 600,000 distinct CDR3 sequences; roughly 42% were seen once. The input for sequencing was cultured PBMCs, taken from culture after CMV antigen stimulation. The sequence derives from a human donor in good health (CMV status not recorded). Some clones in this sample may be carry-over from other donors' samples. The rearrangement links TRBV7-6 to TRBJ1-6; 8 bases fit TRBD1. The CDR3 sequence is CASSKTDRGISPLHF. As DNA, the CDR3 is TGTGCCAGCAGCAAAACAGACAGGGGAATTTCACCCCTCCACTTT.